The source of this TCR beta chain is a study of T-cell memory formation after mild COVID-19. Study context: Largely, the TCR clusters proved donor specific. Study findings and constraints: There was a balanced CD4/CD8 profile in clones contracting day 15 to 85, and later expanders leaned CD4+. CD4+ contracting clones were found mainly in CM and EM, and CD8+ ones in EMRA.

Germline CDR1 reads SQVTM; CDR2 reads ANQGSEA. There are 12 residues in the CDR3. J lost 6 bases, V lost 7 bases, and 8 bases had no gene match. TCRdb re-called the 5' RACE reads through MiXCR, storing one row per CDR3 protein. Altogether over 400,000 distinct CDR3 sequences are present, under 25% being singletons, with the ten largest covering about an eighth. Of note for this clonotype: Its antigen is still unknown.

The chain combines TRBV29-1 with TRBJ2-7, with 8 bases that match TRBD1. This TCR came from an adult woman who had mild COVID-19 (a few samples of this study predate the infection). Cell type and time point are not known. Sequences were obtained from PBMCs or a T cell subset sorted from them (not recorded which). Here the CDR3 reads CSAAMTGAEQYF. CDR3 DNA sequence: TGCAGCGCCGCCATGACAGGGGCCGAGCAGTACTTC.